This entry lists 32 T cell receptor beta chains sequenced from one sample in a study of shared clonotypes between healthy human individuals. Profiled with immunoSEQ multiplex PCR; TCRdb holds only in-frame clones, not every one. The sample records hundreds of thousands of clones, 74% being singletons. Sequenced material: memory CD4+ T cells sorted from blood. The subset is: CD45RA-negative fraction. These receptors were obtained from a woman aged 30 to 39 in good health.

The chain couples TRBV10-3 to TRBJ2-4; D is tentatively TRBD1 or TRBD2 (5 bases each). CDR1 is ENHRY and CDR2 is SYGVKD in the germline V gene. The CDR3 contains 17 residues. The V gene lost 10 bases and the J gene lost 3 bases, with 25 bases spanning the gap. The CDR3 sequence: CATEGQGGGSGKNIQYF. In nucleotides, the CDR3 is TGTGCCACCGAGGGGCAGGGCGGTGGTTCCGGCAAAAACATTCAGTACTTC.

This clone was picked up a small number of times. This sequence joins TRBV27 and TRBJ1-2; D call uncertain. Trimming left V 3 bases short and J 7 bases short, with 15 bases between. Germline values: CDR1 MNHEY, CDR2 SMNVEV (reference sequence). The CDR3 length is 14 residues. The CDR3 region has the DNA TGTGCCAGCAGTTTGCAGGTCTCCCGCCCTGGCTACACCTTC. This sequence encodes CASSLQVSRPGYTF.

This clone showed up just a few times. This sequence joins TRBV20-1 and TRBJ2-1, with D possibly matching TRBD1 (5 bases). Germline V CDR1 and CDR2: DFQATT, SNEGSKA (reference sequence). The V and J ends lost 6 bases and 7 bases respectively, with 10 bases between them. CDR3 length: 11 residues. The CDR3 sequence: CSAPDRNEQFF. In DNA form, the CDR3 reads TGCAGTGCCCCCGACAGAAATGAGCAGTTCTTC.

V gene TRBV30 combines with J gene TRBJ2-5, with D possibly TRBD1 on 5 matching bases. The V end was cut by 2 bases, the J end by 1 base, with 11 bases between. Germline CDR1 reads GTSNPN; CDR2 reads SVGIG (reference sequence). The CDR3 covers 14 residues. Here the CDR3 reads CAWSYRQFQETQYF. CDR3 in DNA: TGTGCCTGGAGTTACCGACAGTTCCAAGAGACCCAGTACTTC.

The chain has TRBV10-2 and TRBJ2-3; TRBD2 matches 8 bases. This CDR3 comprises 14 residues. After removal of 4 bases from V and 3 bases from J, the junction contained 3 bases not matched to a gene. Germline values: CDR1 WSHSY, CDR2 SAAADI. Written as DNA, the CDR3 is TGCGCCAGCAGTGGAGCGGGAGAAACAGATACGCAGTATTTT. Its protein is CASSGAGETDTQYF.

This clone came up a few times. The V call is TRBV28, the J call TRBJ2-1, with 7 nucleotides matching TRBD2. Losses at the gene ends were 2 bases for V and 8 bases for J; bases not matched to a gene: 9. Germline CDR1 reads MDHEN; CDR2 reads SYDVKM. The CDR3 length is 15 residues. The CDR3 spells CASSLGGSLSDEQFF. The CDR3 nucleotides read TGTGCCAGCAGTTTAGGCGGGAGTTTGAGCGATGAGCAGTTCTTC. The full variable domain, its missing parts supplied by reference TRBV28 and TRBJ2-1, is DVKVTQSSRYLVKRTGEKVFLECVQDMDHENMFWYRQDPGLGLRLIYFSYDVKMKEKGDIPEGYSVSREKKERFSLILESASTNQTSMYLCASSLGGSLSDEQFFGPGTRLTVL.

V is TRBV11-2 and J is TRBJ1-1; TRBD1 matches at 8 bases. Germline lookup yields CDR1 SGHAT and CDR2 FQNNGV. The V and J ends lost 4 bases and 0 bases, in that order; junction bases with no gene match: 10. The CDR3 is made up of 17 amino acids. The chain's CDR3 is CASSSIDRGLMNTEAFF. In nucleotides, the CDR3 is TGTGCCAGCAGCTCCATTGACAGGGGTCTCATGAACACTGAAGCTTTCTTT.

V gene TRBV5-1 combines with J gene TRBJ1-1; 9 nucleotides line up with TRBD1. This CDR3 is 16 amino acids long. Per germline, CDR1 SGHRS and CDR2 YFSETQ. The V gene end was trimmed by 4 bases and the J gene end by 1 base; junction bases not matched to a gene: 8. The CDR3 DNA sequence: TGCGCCAGCAGCAGGACAGGGGCGAACCAGAACACTGAAGCTTTCTTT. Protein sequence: CASSRTGANQNTEAFF. Drawing the rest from reference TRBV5-1 and TRBJ1-1, the complete variable domain is KAGVTQTPRYLIKTRGQQVTLSCSPISGHRSVSWYQQTPGQGLQFLFEYFSETQRNKGNFPGRFSGRQFSNSRSEMNVSTLELGDSALYLCASSRTGANQNTEAFFGQGTRLTVV.

The chain has TRBV7-2 and TRBJ1-2; D might be TRBD1 (5 bases). Germline V gives CDR1 SGHTA, CDR2 FQGNSA. The length of the CDR3 is 13 residues. Trimming removed 3 bases at V and 7 bases at J, with 12 bases between. The CDR3 region is CASSFYQGFGYTF. Written as DNA, the CDR3 is TGTGCCAGCAGCTTCTATCAGGGATTTGGCTACACCTTC.

This sequence joins TRBV25-1 and TRBJ2-1; perhaps TRBD1 as D (5 bases). In germline, CDR1 is MGHDK, CDR2 SYGVNS. Deletions cut 3 bases from V and 7 bases from J, with 10 bases between. This CDR3 is built from 13 residues. DNA of the CDR3: TGTGCCAGCAGTGACAAACAGGTTAATGAGCAGTTCTTC. Translating gives CASSDKQVNEQFF.

This clone was seen once. V gene TRBV7-3 combines with J gene TRBJ2-1; a possible D gene is TRBD2 (5 bases). CDR1 SGHTA and CDR2 FQGTGA come from the germline V gene. Trimming pared 0 bases from V and 8 bases from J, leaving 8 bases between. The CDR3 runs to 13 residues. The CDR3 sequence: CASSLTGVDEQFF. The DNA of the CDR3 is TGTGCCAGCAGCTTAACGGGAGTAGATGAGCAGTTCTTC.

This clone was recorded at least ten times. The gene calls are TRBV5-1 and TRBJ2-1; D is unresolved. Germline CDR1 is SGHRS and CDR2 is YFSETQ. The CDR3 has 12 residues. V was clipped by 3 bases and J by 10 bases, with 11 bases between them. This chain's CDR3 is CASSWTTAEQFF. As DNA, the CDR3 is TGCGCCAGCAGCTGGACGACCGCGGAGCAGTTCTTC.

This clone has only a few counts. The V and J genes are TRBV15 and TRBJ2-1, with 8 bases identical to TRBD2. There are 16 residues in the CDR3. The germline V gene has CDR1 LNHNV and CDR2 YYDKDF (reference sequence). J lost 9 bases, V lost 0 bases, and 10 bases had no gene match. The CDR3 DNA reads as TGTGCCACCAGCAGAGATTTAGGGACTAGAGCGGGTGAGCAGTTCTTC. It yields the protein CATSRDLGTRAGEQFF.

The gene calls are TRBV6-4 and TRBJ2-1; 11 bases match TRBD2. The germline gives CDR1 MRHNA, CDR2 SNTAGT. Unmatched junction bases numbered 5, after V lost 4 bases and J lost 6 bases. CDR3 length equals 15 residues. CDR3 sequence: CASSVAGGPGNEQFF. The DNA for the CDR3 is TGTGCCAGCAGTGTAGCGGGAGGGCCGGGCAATGAGCAGTTCTTC.

The chain employs TRBV10-3 and TRBJ2-1; 7 bases align to TRBD2. The germline gives CDR1 ENHRY, CDR2 SYGVKD. V trimming: 2 bases; J trimming: 5 bases; junction bases outside the gene matches: 3. This CDR3 is 14 amino acids long. The CDR3 protein is CAISETSEDNEQFF. For the CDR3, the DNA is TGTGCCATCAGTGAGACTAGCGAGGACAATGAGCAGTTCTTC.

This clone was recorded a few times. The chain recombines TRBV2 with TRBJ2-2; D gene unclear. CDR1 is SNHLY, CDR2 FYNNEI, per germline. The CDR3 runs to 13 residues. Trimming left V 7 bases short and J 6 bases short, with 12 bases between. The DNA of the CDR3 is TGTGCCAGCACCCTGATGGCGGCCGGGGAGCTGTTTTTT. Protein: CASTLMAAGELFF. Filled out from reference TRBV2 and TRBJ2-2, the complete variable domain reads EPEVTQTPSHQVTQMGQEVILRCVPISNHLYFYWYRQILGQKVEFLVSFYNNEISEKSEIFDDQFSVERPDGSNFTLKIRSTKLEDSAMYFCASTLMAAGELFFGEGSRLTVL.

The chain couples TRBV10-3 to TRBJ2-1; TRBD2 matches at 10 bases. After removal of 2 bases from V and 8 bases from J, the junction contained 6 bases not matched to a gene. CDR3 length: 15 residues. Germline CDR1 ENHRY, CDR2 SYGVKD. In DNA, the CDR3 is TGTGCCATCAGTGAGGGAGCGGGAGGGCCCTATGAGCAGTTCTTC. This gives the protein CAISEGAGGPYEQFF.

The genes are TRBV7-2 and TRBJ1-1; D remains unclear. This CDR3 contains 15 residues. Germline CDR1 reads SGHTA; CDR2 reads FQGNSA. Trimming stripped 5 bases from V and 2 bases from J, with 15 bases between. CDR3 DNA sequence: TGTGCCAGCAGCACAAGGGCGGGGTCAAACACTGAAGCTTTCTTT. Translation: CASSTRAGSNTEAFF.

The table lists this clone with a count of one. V and J are TRBV5-1 and TRBJ1-2; D might be TRBD1 (6 bases). The germline gives CDR1 SGHRS, CDR2 YFSETQ. V lost 0 bases to trimming and J lost 0 bases, with 12 bases between them. The CDR3 sequence is 16 residues long. CDR3 DNA sequence: TGCGCCAGCAGCTTGGGGGACACCTCAGCTAACTATGGCTACACCTTC. Its translation is CASSLGDTSANYGYTF. The whole variable domain, filled in from reference TRBV5-1 and TRBJ1-2, reads KAGVTQTPRYLIKTRGQQVTLSCSPISGHRSVSWYQQTPGQGLQFLFEYFSETQRNKGNFPGRFSGRQFSNSRSEMNVSTLELGDSALYLCASSLGDTSANYGYTFGSGTRLTVV.

The CDR3 protein is CASSSRGEGYEQYF. In DNA form, the CDR3 reads TGTGCCAGCAGCTCGCGGGGAGAGGGCTACGAGCAGTACTTC. The V gene is TRBV7-2, the J gene TRBJ2-7; D is perhaps TRBD2 (6 bases). Germline V gene data show CDR1 as SGHTA and CDR2 as FQGNSA. V lost 4 bases and J 3 bases, leaving 13 bases between the germline ends. The CDR3 has 14 amino acids.

V and J are TRBV25-1 and TRBJ2-7; D is perhaps TRBD2 (5 bases). This CDR3 has 13 amino acids. Germline CDR1 MGHDK, CDR2 SYGVNS. Trimming left V 8 bases short and J 4 bases short, with 15 bases between. CDR3 loop: CASRKSPGYEQYF. The CDR3 DNA reads TGTGCCAGCCGAAAAAGTCCGGGGTACGAGCAGTACTTC.

The chain recombines TRBV5-1 with TRBJ2-3, with 11 bases that match TRBD2. V lost 2 bases and J lost 6; bases outside the gene matches: 8. Germline lookup yields CDR1 SGHRS and CDR2 YFSETQ. The CDR3 runs 16 residues. The DNA for the CDR3 is TGCGCCAGCAGCTTATCCGGACTAGCGGGTTCGGATACGCAGTATTTT. Translated, it gives CASSLSGLAGSDTQYF.

The chain combines TRBV19 with TRBJ2-1, with D maybe TRBD2 (6 bases). Germline assignment: CDR1 LNHDA and CDR2 SQIVND (reference sequence). Trimming pared 3 bases from V and 0 bases from J, leaving 9 bases between. The CDR3 covers 15 residues. Here the CDR3 DNA reads TGTGCCAGTAGTATTGGCGGGACCTCCTACAATGAGCAGTTCTTC. Its protein is CASSIGGTSYNEQFF.

The chain combines TRBV5-5 with TRBJ2-7, with TRBD1 identical over 9 bases. The CDR3 extends over 16 amino acids. The V gene end was trimmed by 0 bases and the J gene end by 4 bases; junction bases not matched to a gene: 8. From germline, CDR1 is SGHKS and CDR2 YYEKEE (reference sequence). CDR3 coding DNA: TGTGCCAGCAGCTTGGCCGGGACAGGGAGGATATACGAGCAGTACTTC. Amino acids: CASSLAGTGRIYEQYF.

The CDR3, as DNA: TGCGCCAGCAGCTTAGAGTATGGGAACACTGAAGCTTTCTTT. This encodes CASSLEYGNTEAFF. The chain employs TRBV5-1 and TRBJ1-1; unclear D gene. V was pared by 2 bases and J by 1 base, with 9 bases between. The CDR3 is 14 amino acids. The germline V gene encodes CDR1 SGHRS and CDR2 YFSETQ.

The chain recombines TRBV5-6 with TRBJ1-2, with unresolved D. There are 16 residues in the CDR3. V was shortened by 4 bases and J by 4 bases, with 20 bases between the two germline ends. Germline V gene sequence: CDR1 SGHDT, CDR2 YYEEEE. DNA for the CDR3: TGTGCCAGCAGCACCCCCCCAATCCGGGGAGCCTATGGCTACACCTTC. This codes for CASSTPPIRGAYGYTF. The variable domain in full, with the rest retrieved from reference TRBV5-6 and TRBJ1-2, is DAGVTQSPTHLIKTRGQQVTLRCSPKSGHDTVSWYQQALGQGPQFIFQYYEEEERQRGNFPDRFSGHQFPNYSSELNVNALLLGDSALYLCASSTPPIRGAYGYTFGSGTRLTVV.

On this clone: A much larger clone differs by one base, so this may be a read error. Other DNA sequences in this sample translate to the same CDR3. The chain links TRBV7-2 to TRBJ2-5; D is uncertain. The V and J ends lost 5 bases and 2 bases respectively, with 3 bases between them. Germline V gene data show CDR1 as SGHTA and CDR2 as FQGNSA. The CDR3 contains 11 residues. CDR3: CASSLQETQYF. Written as DNA, the CDR3 is TGTGCCAGCAGCCTACAAGAGACCCAGTACTTC.

This clone was detected only once. V gene TRBV7-6 combines with J gene TRBJ2-1, with D unclear. Trimming pared 5 bases from V and 8 bases from J, leaving 19 bases between. This CDR3 is 15 amino acids long. Germline V CDR1 and CDR2: SGHVS, FNYEAQ. The CDR3 bases are TGTGCCAGCAGCCTAAATCCTGACCCTGGCGATGAGCAGTTCTTC. Its translation: CASSLNPDPGDEQFF.

This clone was picked up a small number of times. The J gene is TRBJ1-5, the V gene TRBV4-1; maybe TRBD1 (6 bases). This CDR3 is 17 amino acids long. V was trimmed by 4 bases and J by 2 bases, leaving 18 bases between them. In germline, CDR1 is MGHRA, CDR2 YSYEKL. In DNA form, the CDR3 reads TGCGCCAGCAGCCTCCTTGGGGGGGGCGGCGGCAATCAGCCCCAGCATTTT. Translation: CASSLLGGGGGNQPQHF.

The gene calls are TRBV30 and TRBJ1-3; D is uncertain. The V gene's germline CDR1 is GTSNPN and CDR2 SVGIG (reference sequence). This CDR3 is built from 15 residues. Trimming removed 2 bases from V and 1 base from J, with 12 bases in between. DNA for the CDR3: TGTGCCTGGAGTCCCGCAGCGGGTTCTGGAAACACCATATATTTT. This codes for CAWSPAAGSGNTIYF.

Many counts were recorded for this clone. The chain is built from TRBV5-8 and TRBJ2-7; D possibly corresponds to TRBD1 (5 bases). The CDR3 has 15 amino acids. V was trimmed by 7 bases and J by 0 bases, leaving 17 bases between them. Germline CDR1 and CDR2: SGHTS and YDEGEE. DNA of the CDR3: TGTGCCAGCGCCCATGGGGCAGGGCTCTCCTACGAGCAGTACTTC. Translating gives CASAHGAGLSYEQYF.

This chain links TRBV25-1 with TRBJ1-2; TRBD1 matches 7 bases. The CDR3 runs to 14 residues. The V segment lost 2 bases and the J segment 2 bases; nucleotides outside the gene matches: 2. Germline V gene lookup returns CDR1 MGHDK and CDR2 SYGVNS. The CDR3 DNA reads as TGTGCCAGCAGTGAACTGGACAGGAACTATGGCTACACCTTC. Translation gives CASSELDRNYGYTF.